This entry lists 28 T cell receptor beta chains sequenced from one sample in a study of OX40 agonist ivuxolimab in advanced cancers. Data came from immunoSEQ multiplex PCR; TCRdb stores just in-frame clones and leaves some out. The sample has over 45,000 clones, over 70% seen once. Sequenced here: CD4+ or CD8+ T cells sorted from blood, sampled in a trial of the OX40 agonist ivuxolimab. The receptors come from an adult with an advanced solid tumor such as melanoma, head and neck, liver or kidney cancer.

J is TRBJ1-2 and V is TRBV9, with D uncertain. V was shortened by 0 bases and J by 2 bases, with 11 bases between the two germline ends. There are 15 residues in the CDR3. Germline lookup yields CDR1 SGDLS and CDR2 YYNGEE. The CDR3 DNA follows: TGTGCCAGCAGCGTAGAGGGTCTAGGGAACTATGGCTACACCTTC. Translation: CASSVEGLGNYGYTF.

This chain uses TRBV6-5 with TRBJ1-1; 11 positions agree with TRBD1. V shed 2 bases, J shed 6 bases, and the junction held 2 bases outside the gene matches. The length of the CDR3 is 14 residues. CDR1 is MNHEY, CDR2 SVGAGI, per germline. The CDR3 DNA reads as TGTGCCAGCAGTTACGGACAGGGGGCGCCTGAAGCTTTCTTT. As protein: CASSYGQGAPEAFF.

The chain recombines TRBV18 with TRBJ1-1, with D unclear. The V end lost 3 bases, the J end lost 1 base, and 12 bases lay between the germline ends. CDR1 and CDR2 (germline): KGHSH, LQKENI. The CDR3 contains 15 residues. The CDR3 reads CASSPSRWANTEAFF. The CDR3 nucleotides are TGTGCCAGCTCACCCAGTAGGTGGGCGAACACTGAAGCTTTCTTT.

The chain carries TRBV18 and TRBJ1-4; 7 nucleotides agree with TRBD1. This CDR3 contains 17 residues. Per the germline V gene, CDR1 is KGHSH and CDR2 is LQKENI. V dropped 0 bases and J dropped 6; count of bases not matched to a gene: 10. The CDR3 DNA follows: TGTGCCAGCTCACCACCGAATCGAGGGGGCGTTCATGAAAAACTGTTTTTT. It is translated as CASSPPNRGGVHEKLFF.

The V gene is TRBV19, the J gene TRBJ1-2; 7 positions agree with TRBD1. Germline CDR1 LNHDA, CDR2 SQIVND (reference sequence). Trimming at V came to 8 bases and at J to 7 bases, leaving 13 bases not matched to a gene. This CDR3 spans 14 amino acids. DNA for the CDR3: TGTGCCAGTTCCTGGAGACAGGGCGCGCCTGGCTACACCTTC. It encodes CASSWRQGAPGYTF.

The V gene is TRBV6-5, the J gene TRBJ1-5; D unclear. Trimming shortened V by 4 bases and J by 5 bases, and 9 bases separated the two germline ends. Germline lookup yields CDR1 MNHEY and CDR2 SVGAGI. The CDR3 runs to 13 residues. This CDR3 is CASSSRGDQPQHF. CDR3 DNA: TGTGCCAGCAGTTCGCGGGGAGATCAGCCCCAGCATTTT.

The chain carries TRBV5-1 and TRBJ1-1; maybe TRBD1 (5 bases). In germline, CDR1 is SGHRS, CDR2 YFSETQ. Trimming cost V 0 bases and J 5 bases, with 11 bases left between them. The CDR3 is made up of 14 amino acids. In DNA form, the CDR3 reads TGCGCCAGCAGCTTGGCAAACGGGGCAACTGAAGCTTTCTTT. Its translation is CASSLANGATEAFF.

The chain uses TRBV27 and TRBJ2-1; TRBD2 aligns across 9 bases. This CDR3 comprises 18 residues. The germline V gene has CDR1 MNHEY and CDR2 SMNVEV (reference sequence). The ends lost 4 bases at V and 4 bases at J; junction bases unmatched: 14. The CDR3 sequence is CASSSLSASLAGYNEQFF. The CDR3 DNA reads as TGTGCCAGCAGTTCCCTCTCGGCGTCTCTAGCGGGATACAATGAGCAGTTCTTC.

V is TRBV4-3 and J is TRBJ1-2, with TRBD1 identical over 9 bases. The germline CDR1 and CDR2 sequences are LGHNA and YSLEER. V lost 0 bases and J lost 4; bases outside the gene matches: 6. This CDR3 region has 16 residues. The CDR3 DNA reads as TGCGCCAGCAGCCAAGAAAGGACAGGGGTGGGCTATGGCTACACCTTC. Its translation is CASSQERTGVGYGYTF.

This chain joins TRBV21-1 and TRBJ2-1; the D call of TRBD1 is as the table states it, not checked on the DNA. TRBV21-1 corresponds to a pseudogene. The CDR3 contains 19 residues. In DNA form, the CDR3 reads TGTGCCAGCAGCAAAGCGGGGGACAGGGGGCGTTCGGGCTACAATGAGCAGTTCTTC. It codes for CASSKAGDRGRSGYNEQFF.

This chain links TRBV5-1 with TRBJ1-1; no clear D gene. This CDR3 is 12 amino acids long. Germline V CDR1 and CDR2: SGHRS, YFSETQ. V lost 4 bases, J lost 5 bases, and 9 bases lay in between. CDR3 protein: CASSGIGTEAFF. In nucleotides, the CDR3 is TGCGCCAGCAGCGGCATCGGGACTGAAGCTTTCTTT. Full variable domain (remainder filled in from reference TRBV5-1 and TRBJ1-1): KAGVTQTPRYLIKTRGQQVTLSCSPISGHRSVSWYQQTPGQGLQFLFEYFSETQRNKGNFPGRFSGRQFSNSRSEMNVSTLELGDSALYLCASSGIGTEAFFGQGTRLTVV.

This clone appeared a single time. In DNA form, the CDR3 reads TGTGCCAGTAGTATTACCAGGGAGGCTGGGGCCAACGTCCTGACTTTC. Its translation: CASSITREAGANVLTF. The chain joins TRBV19 to TRBJ2-6; possibly TRBD2 for D (6 bases). Trimming cost V 3 bases and J 2 bases, with 11 bases left between them. There are 16 residues in the CDR3. CDR1 and CDR2 from the germline V gene are LNHDA and SQIVND (reference sequence).

This clone was picked up a small number of times. V gene TRBV29-1 combines with J gene TRBJ1-4, with D tentatively TRBD1 (6 bases). The CDR3 covers 11 residues. Germline V CDR1 and CDR2: SQVTM, ANQGSEA. The germline V and J ends were trimmed by 6 bases and 8 bases, with 10 bases remaining between them. The CDR3 DNA reads TGCAGCGTCGCCGGACAGGAAAAACTGTTTTTT. It codes for CSVAGQEKLFF.

This chain connects TRBV11-2 to TRBJ2-1, with TRBD2 matching over 9 bases. V lost 5 bases, J lost 10 bases, and 12 bases stayed unmatched. CDR1 and CDR2 (germline): SGHAT, FQNNGV. CDR3 length: 15 amino acids. In DNA form, the CDR3 reads TGTGCCAGCAGCCTCGGTAGCGGGGGAAGTCGGGAGCAGTTCTTC. It is translated as CASSLGSGGSREQFF.

The chain links TRBV18 to TRBJ2-6; the D call may be TRBD1 or TRBD2 (5 bases each). The CDR3 covers 18 residues. Germline V lookup: CDR1 KGHSH, CDR2 LQKENI. V was pared by 2 bases and J by 1 base, with 15 bases between. In DNA, the CDR3 is TGTGCCAGCTCACCAGGACACCCCGGGGCTTCTGGGGCCAACGTCCTGACTTTC. Translation gives CASSPGHPGASGANVLTF.

This chain uses TRBV4-2 with TRBJ2-2, with 8 positions matching TRBD1. The CDR3 loop spans 15 amino acids. Trimming removed 2 bases from V and 6 bases from J; junction bases left unmatched: 5. Germline CDR1 reads LGHNA; CDR2 reads YNFKEQ. CDR3 in amino acids: CASSQPDRVPGELFF. The CDR3 DNA reads as TGTGCCAGCAGCCAACCGGACAGGGTTCCCGGGGAGCTGTTTTTT.

This rearrangement joins TRBV19 to TRBJ2-1; 8 nucleotides line up with TRBD1. CDR3 size: 15 residues. Trimming took 5 bases from V and 5 from J; bases not matched to a gene: 8. The germline CDR1 and CDR2 sequences are LNHDA and SQIVND (reference sequence). CDR3 bases: TGTGCCAGTAGTGAAGCCGGGACAGGCCACAATGAGCAGTTCTTC. Translating gives CASSEAGTGHNEQFF.

DNA for the CDR3: TGTGCCAGCACCCTTGGGGCGGGGACCCAAGAGACCCAGTACTTC. Residues: CASTLGAGTQETQYF. The chain links TRBV7-2 to TRBJ2-5, with D perhaps matching TRBD2 (6 bases). Germline V gene data show CDR1 as SGHTA and CDR2 as FQGNSA. Deletions cut 7 bases from V and 1 base from J, with 16 bases between. CDR3 length equals 15 residues. Complete variable domain (other parts from reference TRBV7-2 and TRBJ2-5): GAGVSQSPSNKVTEKGKDVELRCDPISGHTALYWYRQSLGQGLEFLIYFQGNSAPDKSGLPSDRFSAERTGGSVSTLTIQRTQQEDSAVYLCASTLGAGTQETQYFGPGTRLLVL.

The rearrangement links TRBV25-1 to TRBJ2-7; a possible D gene is TRBD2 (5 bases). V dropped 2 bases and J dropped 5 bases, with 10 bases sitting between them. The germline CDR1 and CDR2 sequences are MGHDK and SYGVNS. CDR3 length: 13 residues. For the CDR3, the DNA is TGTGCCAGCAGTGAACGGACTTGGGACGAGCAGTACTTC. It encodes CASSERTWDEQYF.

V and J are TRBV7-3 and TRBJ1-2; 7 nucleotides align to TRBD1. This CDR3 is 15 amino acids long. Trimming took 5 bases from V and 6 from J; bases not matched to a gene: 12. Per germline, CDR1 SGHTA and CDR2 FQGTGA. The CDR3 DNA follows: TGTGCCAGCAGCCCTAAAGGAAGACAGGGCAATGGCTACACCTTC. Translated, it gives CASSPKGRQGNGYTF. The whole variable domain, remainder taken from reference TRBV7-3 and TRBJ1-2, is GAGVSQTPSNKVTEKGKYVELRCDPISGHTALYWYRQSLGQGPEFLIYFQGTGAADDSGLPNDRFFAVRPEGSVSTLKIQRTERGDSAVYLCASSPKGRQGNGYTFGSGTRLTVV.

This chain joins TRBV18 and TRBJ2-5; D is possibly TRBD2 (5 bases). Trimming took off 4 bases at V and 7 bases at J, with 13 bases between the two ends. Germline V lookup: CDR1 KGHSH, CDR2 LQKENI. The CDR3 extends over 13 amino acids. CDR3 in amino acids: CASSRTQDGTQYF. The CDR3 region has the DNA TGTGCCAGCTCACGGACTCAGGATGGGACCCAGTACTTC.

This chain uses TRBV20-1 with TRBJ2-1, with D tentatively TRBD2 (6 bases). Trimming cost V 5 bases and J 11 bases, with 10 bases left between them. The CDR3 runs to 10 residues. The germline V gene encodes CDR1 DFQATT and CDR2 SNEGSKA (reference sequence). The CDR3 region has the DNA TGCAGTGCTCCCCGGGAGAAGCAGTTCTTC. Translating it yields CSAPREKQFF.

As for this clone: This sample also contains other DNA sequences that code for the same CDR3. The rearrangement joins TRBV6-5 to TRBJ2-7; tentative D call: TRBD1 (6 bases). CDR3 length: 12 residues. Trimming removed 6 bases from V and 3 bases from J, with 9 bases in between. Germline V lookup: CDR1 MNHEY, CDR2 SVGAGI. The DNA of the CDR3 is TGTGCCAGCAGAGGGGGTGACTACGAGCAGTACTTC. This encodes CASRGGDYEQYF.

This clone occurred once. The chain is built from TRBV29-1 and TRBJ1-1, with D possibly matching TRBD1 (5 bases). The V end lost 8 bases, the J end lost 4 bases, and 17 bases lay between the germline ends. Germline V gene sequence: CDR1 SQVTM, CDR2 ANQGSEA. This CDR3 contains 13 residues. CDR3 sequence: CSPREGAGTEAFF. CDR3 DNA sequence: TGCAGCCCCAGGGAGGGAGCGGGCACTGAAGCTTTCTTT.

This clone occurred once. V and J are TRBV18 and TRBJ2-2; no firm D call. This CDR3 region has 16 residues. From germline, CDR1 is KGHSH and CDR2 LQKENI. V was pared by 0 bases and J by 3 bases, with 11 bases between. The CDR3: CASSPPGLRDTGELFF. CDR3 coding DNA: TGTGCCAGCTCACCACCGGGTCTGCGTGACACCGGGGAGCTGTTTTTT.

The table lists this clone with a count of one. The V call is TRBV30, the J call TRBJ1-2, with D unresolved. Germline V gives CDR1 GTSNPN, CDR2 SVGIG (reference sequence). V lost 0 bases, J lost 4 bases, and 9 bases lay in between. The CDR3 extends over 13 amino acids. The CDR3 DNA is TGTGCCTGGAGTGTCTTTGGCTTCTATGGCTACACCTTC. Protein sequence: CAWSVFGFYGYTF.

The chain employs TRBV10-3 and TRBJ1-1; tentative D call: TRBD1 (5 bases). The V end lost 5 bases, the J end lost 3 bases, and 13 bases lay between the germline ends. Germline lookup yields CDR1 ENHRY and CDR2 SYGVKD. The CDR3 runs to 14 residues. The CDR3 DNA follows: TGTGCCATCAGTCAAGAAATGGGGCACACTGAAGCTTTCTTT. Translated: CAISQEMGHTEAFF.

The gene calls are TRBV6-5 and TRBJ2-7; no clear D. Germline CDR1 and CDR2: MNHEY and SVGAGI. The CDR3 spans 14 residues. V shed 2 bases and J shed 2 bases, with 10 bases lying between them. CDR3 sequence reads: CASSYGRTTYEQYF. Here the CDR3 DNA reads TGTGCCAGCAGTTACGGACGGACGACCTACGAGCAGTACTTC.